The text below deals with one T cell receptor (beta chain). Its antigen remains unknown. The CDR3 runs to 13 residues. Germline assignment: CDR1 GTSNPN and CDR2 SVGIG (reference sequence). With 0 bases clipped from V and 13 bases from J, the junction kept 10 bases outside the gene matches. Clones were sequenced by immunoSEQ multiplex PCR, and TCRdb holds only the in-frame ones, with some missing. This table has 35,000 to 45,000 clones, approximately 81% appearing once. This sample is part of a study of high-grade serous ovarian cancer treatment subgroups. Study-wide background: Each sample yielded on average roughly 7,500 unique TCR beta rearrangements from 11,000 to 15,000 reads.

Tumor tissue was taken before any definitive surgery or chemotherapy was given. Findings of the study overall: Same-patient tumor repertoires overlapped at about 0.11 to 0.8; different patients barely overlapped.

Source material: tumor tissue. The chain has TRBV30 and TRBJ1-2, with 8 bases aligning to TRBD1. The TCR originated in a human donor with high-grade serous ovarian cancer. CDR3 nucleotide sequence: TGTGCCTGGAGTGTAAGGGATCAGGGGGCTTGCACCTTC. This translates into CAWSVRDQGACTF.